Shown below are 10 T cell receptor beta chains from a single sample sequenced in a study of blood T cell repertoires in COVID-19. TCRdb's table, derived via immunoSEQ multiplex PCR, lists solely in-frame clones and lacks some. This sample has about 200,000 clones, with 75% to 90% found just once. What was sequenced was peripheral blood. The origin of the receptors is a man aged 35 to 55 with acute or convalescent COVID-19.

The CDR3 loop is CATSGGGGGELFF. In DNA, the CDR3 is TGTGCCACAAGCGGGGGTGGCGGCGGGGAGCTGTTTTTT. The V gene is TRBV10-3, the J gene TRBJ2-2; 8 nucleotides align to TRBD2. This CDR3 comprises 13 residues. The germline gives CDR1 ENHRY, CDR2 SYGVKD. V lost 10 bases to trimming and J lost 7 bases; unmatched junction nucleotides: 8.

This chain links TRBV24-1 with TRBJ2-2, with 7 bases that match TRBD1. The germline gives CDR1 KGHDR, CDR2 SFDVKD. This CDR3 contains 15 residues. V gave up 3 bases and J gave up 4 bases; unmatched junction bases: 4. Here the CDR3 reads CATSDTTGATGELFF. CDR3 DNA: TGTGCCACCAGTGATACAACAGGGGCCACCGGGGAGCTGTTTTTT.

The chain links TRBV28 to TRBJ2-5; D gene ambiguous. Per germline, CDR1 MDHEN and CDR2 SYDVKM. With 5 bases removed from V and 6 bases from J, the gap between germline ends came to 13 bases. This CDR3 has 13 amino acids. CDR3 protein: CASSPPSTKTQYF. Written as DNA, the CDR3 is TGTGCCAGCAGTCCCCCTTCTACGAAGACCCAGTACTTC.

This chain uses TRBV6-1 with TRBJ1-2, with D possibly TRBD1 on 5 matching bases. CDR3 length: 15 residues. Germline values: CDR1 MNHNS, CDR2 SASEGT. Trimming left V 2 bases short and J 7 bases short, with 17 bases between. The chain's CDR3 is CASSERGAKARGYTF. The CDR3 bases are TGTGCCAGCAGTGAAAGGGGCGCGAAGGCTCGTGGCTACACCTTC.

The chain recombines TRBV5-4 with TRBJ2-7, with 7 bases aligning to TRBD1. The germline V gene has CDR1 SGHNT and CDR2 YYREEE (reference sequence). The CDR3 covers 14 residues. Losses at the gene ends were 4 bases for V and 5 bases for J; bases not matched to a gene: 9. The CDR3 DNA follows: TGTGCCAGCAGCCTCCGACAGGGTACGGACGAGCAGTACTTC. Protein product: CASSLRQGTDEQYF.

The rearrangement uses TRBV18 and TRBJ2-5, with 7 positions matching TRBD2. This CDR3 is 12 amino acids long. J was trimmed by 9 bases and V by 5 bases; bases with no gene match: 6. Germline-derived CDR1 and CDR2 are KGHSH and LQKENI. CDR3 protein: CASSDAGRAQYF. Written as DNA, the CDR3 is TGTGCCAGCTCAGATGCAGGGAGGGCCCAGTACTTC.

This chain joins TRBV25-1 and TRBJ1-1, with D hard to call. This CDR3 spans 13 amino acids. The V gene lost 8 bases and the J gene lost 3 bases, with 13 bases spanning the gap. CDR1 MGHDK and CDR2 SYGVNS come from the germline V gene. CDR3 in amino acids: CASRSSGYTEAFF. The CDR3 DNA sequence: TGTGCCAGCCGATCGAGCGGGTACACTGAAGCTTTCTTT.

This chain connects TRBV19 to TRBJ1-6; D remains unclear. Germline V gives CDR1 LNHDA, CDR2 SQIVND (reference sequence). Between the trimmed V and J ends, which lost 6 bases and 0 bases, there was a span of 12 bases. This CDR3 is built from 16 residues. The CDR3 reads CASSATTGSYNSPLHF. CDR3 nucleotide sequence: TGTGCCAGTAGCGCGACTACCGGCTCCTATAATTCACCCCTCCACTTT.

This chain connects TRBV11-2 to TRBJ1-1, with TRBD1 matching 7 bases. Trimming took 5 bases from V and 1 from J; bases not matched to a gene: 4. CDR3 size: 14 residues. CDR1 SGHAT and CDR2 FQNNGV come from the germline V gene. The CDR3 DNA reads TGTGCCAGCAGCAAAAGGGGGCGGAACACTGAAGCTTTCTTT. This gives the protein CASSKRGRNTEAFF.

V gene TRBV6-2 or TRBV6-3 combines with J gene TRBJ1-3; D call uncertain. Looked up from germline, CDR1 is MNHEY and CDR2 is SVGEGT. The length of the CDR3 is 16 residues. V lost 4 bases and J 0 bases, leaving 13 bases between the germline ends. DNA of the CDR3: TGTGCCAGCAGTTCTCGGTCCCGCTACTCTGGAAACACCATATATTTT. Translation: CASSSRSRYSGNTIYF.